The next 4 T cell receptor beta chains were all read from a single sample in a study of blood T cell repertoires in COVID-19. TCRdb's table, derived via immunoSEQ multiplex PCR, lists solely in-frame clones and lacks some. This table has approximately 250,000 clones, approximately 86% appearing once. The sample taken for sequencing was peripheral blood. These receptors originate from a woman aged 70-85 years with COVID-19, enrolled during active disease.

The V gene is TRBV18, the J gene TRBJ2-7, with a weak D call TRBD1 (6 bases). The germline V and J ends were trimmed by 6 bases and 3 bases, with 18 bases remaining between them. This CDR3 region has 15 residues. The germline V gene encodes CDR1 KGHSH and CDR2 LQKENI. CDR3 bases: TGTGCCAGCTCTGACCGGGACAAGAGGGTCTACGAGCAGTACTTC. Amino acids: CASSDRDKRVYEQYF.

V and J are TRBV5-8 and TRBJ1-1, with 7 bases lining up with TRBD1. V was clipped by 4 bases and J by 1 base; unmatched bases: 7. The CDR3 sequence is 15 residues long. The germline V gene has CDR1 SGHTS and CDR2 YDEGEE. The CDR3 reads CASSPYRGQNTEAFF. CDR3 nucleotides: TGTGCCAGCAGCCCTTACAGGGGCCAGAACACTGAAGCTTTCTTT.

The V and J genes are TRBV9 and TRBJ1-2; 10 positions match TRBD1. V lost 3 bases and J lost 6; bases outside the gene matches: 11. The CDR3 has 16 residues. Germline lookup yields CDR1 SGDLS and CDR2 YYNGEE. CDR3: CASSGDPGTGDHGYTF. For the CDR3, the DNA is TGTGCCAGCAGCGGGGACCCCGGGACAGGGGACCATGGCTACACCTTC.

This clone has only one observation. This chain joins TRBV7-3 and TRBJ2-7; 10 bases are shared with TRBD1. CDR1 and CDR2 from the germline V gene are SGHTA and FQGTGA. Trimming at V came to 2 bases and at J to 2 bases, leaving 3 bases not matched to a gene. The CDR3 has 15 amino acids. CDR3: CASSLSGQGAYEQYF. The CDR3 coding sequence is TGTGCCAGCAGCTTATCCGGACAGGGGGCCTACGAGCAGTACTTC.